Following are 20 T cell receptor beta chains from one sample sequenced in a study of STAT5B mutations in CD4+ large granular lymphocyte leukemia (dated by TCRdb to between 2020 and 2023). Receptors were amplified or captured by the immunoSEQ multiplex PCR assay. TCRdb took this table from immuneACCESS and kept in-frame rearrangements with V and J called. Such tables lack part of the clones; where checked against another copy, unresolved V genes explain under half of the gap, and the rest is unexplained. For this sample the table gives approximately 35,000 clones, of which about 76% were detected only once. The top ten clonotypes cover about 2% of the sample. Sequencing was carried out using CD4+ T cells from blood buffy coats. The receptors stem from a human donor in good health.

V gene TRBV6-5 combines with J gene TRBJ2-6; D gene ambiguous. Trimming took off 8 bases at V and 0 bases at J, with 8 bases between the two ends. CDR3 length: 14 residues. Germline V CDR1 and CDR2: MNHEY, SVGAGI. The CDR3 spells CASGEDSGANVLTF. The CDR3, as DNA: TGTGCCAGCGGAGAGGACTCTGGGGCCAACGTCCTGACTTTC.

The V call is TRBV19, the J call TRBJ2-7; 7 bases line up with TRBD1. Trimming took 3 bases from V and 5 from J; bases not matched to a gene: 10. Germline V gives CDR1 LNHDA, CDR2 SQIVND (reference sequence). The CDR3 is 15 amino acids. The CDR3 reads CASSIVGQVGNEQYF. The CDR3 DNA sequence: TGTGCCAGTAGTATCGTCGGACAGGTTGGTAACGAGCAGTACTTC.

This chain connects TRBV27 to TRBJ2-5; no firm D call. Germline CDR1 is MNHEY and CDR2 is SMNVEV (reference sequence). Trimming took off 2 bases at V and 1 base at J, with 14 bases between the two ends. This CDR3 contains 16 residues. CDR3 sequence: CASSLAAGPLQETQYF. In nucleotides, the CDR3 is TGTGCCAGCAGTTTAGCGGCAGGACCTCTCCAAGAGACCCAGTACTTC.

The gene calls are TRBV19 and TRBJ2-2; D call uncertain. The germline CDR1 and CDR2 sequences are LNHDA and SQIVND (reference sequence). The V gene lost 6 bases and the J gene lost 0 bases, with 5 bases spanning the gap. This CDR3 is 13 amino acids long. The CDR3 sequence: CASRHANTGELFF. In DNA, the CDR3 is TGTGCCAGTAGGCACGCGAACACCGGGGAGCTGTTTTTT.

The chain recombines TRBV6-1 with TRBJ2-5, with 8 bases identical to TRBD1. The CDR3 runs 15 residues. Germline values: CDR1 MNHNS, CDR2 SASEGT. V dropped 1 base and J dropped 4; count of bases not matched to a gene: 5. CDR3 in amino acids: CASSEVTGVGETQYF. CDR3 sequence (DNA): TGTGCCAGCAGTGAAGTGACAGGGGTTGGAGAGACCCAGTACTTC.

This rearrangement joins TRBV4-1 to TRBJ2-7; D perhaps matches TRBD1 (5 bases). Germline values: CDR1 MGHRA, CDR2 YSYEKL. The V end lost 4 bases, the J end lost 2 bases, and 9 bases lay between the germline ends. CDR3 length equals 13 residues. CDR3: CASSLVGPYEQYF. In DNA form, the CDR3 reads TGCGCCAGCAGCCTAGTGGGGCCCTACGAGCAGTACTTC.

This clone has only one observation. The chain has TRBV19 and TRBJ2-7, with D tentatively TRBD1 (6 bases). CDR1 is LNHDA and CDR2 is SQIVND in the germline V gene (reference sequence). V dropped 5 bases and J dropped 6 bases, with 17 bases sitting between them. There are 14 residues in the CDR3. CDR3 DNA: TGTGCCAGTAGTGTAACAGGGATTCCGGCCGAGCAGTACTTC. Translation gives CASSVTGIPAEQYF.

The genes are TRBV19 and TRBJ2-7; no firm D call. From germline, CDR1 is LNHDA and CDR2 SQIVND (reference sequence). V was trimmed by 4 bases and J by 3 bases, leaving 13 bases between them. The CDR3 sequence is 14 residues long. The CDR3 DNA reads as TGTGCCAGTAGTAGCCCCGGACGGAACTACGAGCAGTACTTC. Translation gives CASSSPGRNYEQYF.

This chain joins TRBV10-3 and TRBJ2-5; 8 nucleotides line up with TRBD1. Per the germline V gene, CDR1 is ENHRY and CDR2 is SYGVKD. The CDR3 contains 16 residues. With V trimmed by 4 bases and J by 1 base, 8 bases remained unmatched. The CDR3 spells CAISGAGQGPQETQYF. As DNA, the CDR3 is TGTGCCATCAGTGGCGCCGGACAGGGCCCCCAAGAGACCCAGTACTTC.

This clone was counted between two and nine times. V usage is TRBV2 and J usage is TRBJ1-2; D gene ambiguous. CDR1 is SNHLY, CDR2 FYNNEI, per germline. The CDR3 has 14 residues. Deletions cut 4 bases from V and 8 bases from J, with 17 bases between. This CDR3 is CASSVRRAEEGYTF. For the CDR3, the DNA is TGTGCCAGCAGTGTACGTAGGGCTGAGGAGGGCTACACCTTC.

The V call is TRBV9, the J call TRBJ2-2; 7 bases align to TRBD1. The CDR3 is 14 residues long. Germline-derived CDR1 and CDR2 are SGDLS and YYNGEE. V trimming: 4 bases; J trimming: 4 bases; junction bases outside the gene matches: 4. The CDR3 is CASSPPGGTGELFF. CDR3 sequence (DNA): TGTGCCAGCAGCCCCCCAGGGGGCACCGGGGAGCTGTTTTTT.

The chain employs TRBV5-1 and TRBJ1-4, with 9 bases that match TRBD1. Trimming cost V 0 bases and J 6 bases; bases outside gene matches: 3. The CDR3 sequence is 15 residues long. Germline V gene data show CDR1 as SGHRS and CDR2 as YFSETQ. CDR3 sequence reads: CASSLAGTGYEKLFF. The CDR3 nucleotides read TGCGCCAGCAGCTTGGCCGGGACAGGGTATGAAAAACTGTTTTTT.

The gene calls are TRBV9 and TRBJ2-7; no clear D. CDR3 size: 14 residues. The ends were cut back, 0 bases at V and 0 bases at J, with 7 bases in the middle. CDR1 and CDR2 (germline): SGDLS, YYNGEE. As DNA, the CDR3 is TGTGCCAGCAGCGTAGCGGCCAGCTCCTACGAGCAGTACTTC. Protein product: CASSVAASSYEQYF.

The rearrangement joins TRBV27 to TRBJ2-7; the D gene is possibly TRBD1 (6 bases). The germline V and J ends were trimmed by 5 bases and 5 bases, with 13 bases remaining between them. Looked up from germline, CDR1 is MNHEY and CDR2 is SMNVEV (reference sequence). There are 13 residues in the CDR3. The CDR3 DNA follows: TGTGCCAGCAGTCCCGGACAGACTAACGAGCAGTACTTC. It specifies CASSPGQTNEQYF.

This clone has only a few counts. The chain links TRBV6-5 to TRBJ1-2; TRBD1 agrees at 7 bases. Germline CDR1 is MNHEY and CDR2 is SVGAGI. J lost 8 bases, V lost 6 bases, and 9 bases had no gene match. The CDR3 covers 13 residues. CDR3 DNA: TGTGCCAGCAGCCACCGACAGGGTGGAGGCTACACCTTC. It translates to CASSHRQGGGYTF.

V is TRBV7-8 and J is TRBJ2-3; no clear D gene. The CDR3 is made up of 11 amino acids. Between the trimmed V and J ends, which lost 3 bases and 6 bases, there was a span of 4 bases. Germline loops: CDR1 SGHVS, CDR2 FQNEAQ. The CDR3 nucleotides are TGTGCCAGCAGCTTTTTGGATACGCAGTATTTT. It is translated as CASSFLDTQYF.

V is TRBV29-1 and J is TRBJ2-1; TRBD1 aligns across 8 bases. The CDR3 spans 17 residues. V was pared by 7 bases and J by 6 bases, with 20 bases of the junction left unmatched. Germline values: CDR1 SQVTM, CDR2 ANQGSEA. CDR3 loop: CSGTLRDRKTGGNEQFF. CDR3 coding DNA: TGCAGCGGGACTCTACGGGACAGGAAAACAGGGGGCAATGAGCAGTTCTTC.

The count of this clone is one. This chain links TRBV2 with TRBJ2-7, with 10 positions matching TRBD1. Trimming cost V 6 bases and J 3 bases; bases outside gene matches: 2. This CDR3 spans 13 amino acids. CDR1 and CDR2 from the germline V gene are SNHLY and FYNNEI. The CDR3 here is CASSRDRGYEQYF. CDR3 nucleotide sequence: TGTGCCAGCAGCCGGGACAGGGGCTACGAGCAGTACTTC. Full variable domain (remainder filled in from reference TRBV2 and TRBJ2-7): EPEVTQTPSHQVTQMGQEVILRCVPISNHLYFYWYRQILGQKVEFLVSFYNNEISEKSEIFDDQFSVERPDGSNFTLKIRSTKLEDSAMYFCASSRDRGYEQYFGPGTRLTVT.

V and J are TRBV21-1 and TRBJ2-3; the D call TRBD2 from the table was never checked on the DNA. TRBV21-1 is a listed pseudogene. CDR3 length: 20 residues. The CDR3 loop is CASSKGGLAGAGTVTDTQYF. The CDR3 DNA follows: TGTGCCAGCAGCAAAGGGGGACTAGCGGGAGCCGGGACGGTAACAGATACGCAGTATTTT.

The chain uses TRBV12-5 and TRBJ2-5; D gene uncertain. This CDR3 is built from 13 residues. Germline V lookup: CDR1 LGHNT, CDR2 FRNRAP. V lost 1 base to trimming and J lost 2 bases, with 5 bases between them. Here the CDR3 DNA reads TGTGCTAGTGGTTTGGGCGTGCAAGAGACCCAGTACTTC. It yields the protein CASGLGVQETQYF.